This TCR beta chain is drawn from a study of T cell changes during pregnancy in multiple sclerosis. Sequencing was performed with immunoSEQ multiplex PCR; in TCRdb, only in-frame clones are kept and a portion is missing. The table shows some 110,000 clones, with about 90% occurring only once. V shed 1 base and J 7 bases; nucleotides not matched to a gene: 5. This CDR3 has 15 amino acids. Looked up from germline, CDR1 is MGHRA and CDR2 is YSYEKL. The chain joins TRBV4-1 to TRBJ1-2; 11 nucleotides line up with TRBD1. The starting material was peripheral blood, obtained after pregnancy. This clonotype originated in a female donor with multiple sclerosis, enrolled in a pregnancy study. CDR3 sequence: CASSQAGQGAFGYTF. CDR3 sequence (DNA): TGCGCCAGCAGCCAAGCTGGACAGGGGGCTTTTGGCTACACCTTC.